This is a list of T cell receptor beta chains from one sample in a study of OX40 agonist ivuxolimab in advanced cancers. The table came from immunoSEQ multiplex PCR; TCRdb's copy has only in-frame clones and leaves some out. The table records about 86,000 clones, about 90% of them present only once. The specimen was CD4+ or CD8+ T cells sorted from blood, collected in a trial of the OX40 agonist ivuxolimab. Every receptor here comes from an adult with an advanced solid tumor such as melanoma, head and neck, liver or kidney cancer. Both conserved end residues are part of each CDR3. D genes are given only for firm matches. Clone size appears in some rows only: once, few, many, or a class for an expanded clone.

d_call	clone_size	j_call	v_call	cdr3_nt	cdr3_aa
-	-	TRBJ2-2	TRBV11-2	TGTGCCAGCAGCTTATCCCAAGTGGGGGAGCTGTTTTTT	CASSLSQVGELFF
-	-	TRBJ2-3	TRBV27	TGTGCCAGTTTTAGGGCAGATACGCAGTATTTT	CASFRADTQYF
-	-	TRBJ1-1	TRBV5-1	TGCGCCAGCAGCCCCCTGGATTTCCTGGGCACTGAAGCTTTCTTT	CASSPLDFLGTEAFF
TRBD1	-	TRBJ2-5	TRBV11-2	TGTGCCAGCAGCTCCGGGACAGGGTACGAGACCCAGTACTTC	CASSSGTGYETQYF
-	-	TRBJ1-4	TRBV30	TGTGCCTGGAGTAAAGTTGCAACTAATGAAAAACTGTTTTTT	CAWSKVATNEKLFF
TRBD2	-	TRBJ2-1	TRBV4-1	TGCGCCAGCAGCCGGGGCAAAATGGGGGCTAGCGGGAGAGAGAGCTCCTACAATGAGCAGTTCTTC	CASSRGKMGASGRESSYNEQFF
-	-	TRBJ1-3	TRBV27	TGTGCCAGCAGGGACCGGACAGTCTCTGGAAACACCATATATTTT	CASRDRTVSGNTIYF
-	-	TRBJ1-1	TRBV7-6	TGTGCCAGCAGCCCAGGGGAAAACACTGAAGCTTTCTTT	CASSPGENTEAFF
-	-	TRBJ2-1	TRBV21-1	TGTGCCAGCAGCAAAGTTCCCCTTCATGATGATGAGCAGTTCTTC	CASSKVPLHDDEQFF
TRBD2	-	TRBJ2-3	TRBV6-1	TGTGCCAGCAGAGCATTACTAGCGGGAGAAGATACGCAGTATTTT	CASRALLAGEDTQYF
-	-	TRBJ2-4	TRBV28	TGTGCCAGCAGTTTCTGGGGACACCTAGCCAAAAACATTCAGTACTTC	CASSFWGHLAKNIQYF
-	-	TRBJ2-7	TRBV27	TGTGCCAGCAGCACAGGGTTCTACGAGCAGTACTTC	CASSTGFYEQYF
-	-	TRBJ2-5	TRBV7-3	TGTGCCAGCAGCTTAAGCCGGGTGGACGTAAATCAAGAGACCCAGTACTTC	CASSLSRVDVNQETQYF
-	-	TRBJ1-2	TRBV10-3	TGTGCCATCAGGCCGGTGGGGGACGACTATGGCTACACCTTC	CAIRPVGDDYGYTF
TRBD1	-	TRBJ2-5	TRBV18	TGTGCCAGCTCACCACGGACAGGAGAGACCCAGTACTTC	CASSPRTGETQYF
TRBD1	-	TRBJ2-7	TRBV6-5	TGTGCCAGCAGTTCCCAACGGACAGGGCCCTACGAGCAGTACTTC	CASSSQRTGPYEQYF
-	few	TRBJ1-5	TRBV2	TGTGCCAGCAGTGAAATAGGAGGGCGGGATCAGCCCCAGCATTTT	CASSEIGGRDQPQHF
-	once	TRBJ2-2	TRBV10-3	TGTGCCATCAGGCAGGGATTTAGCGGCACCGGGGAGCTGTTTTTT	CAIRQGFSGTGELFF
-	once	TRBJ1-1	TRBV9	TGTGCCAGCAGCGTAGAGGGGGACACTGAAGCTTTCTTT	CASSVEGDTEAFF
TRBD1	-	TRBJ2-7	TRBV30	TGTGCCTGGAGTTCGGGACAGGGGGCCCACGAGCAGTACTTC	CAWSSGQGAHEQYF
-	-	TRBJ2-3	TRBV9	TGTGCCAGCAGCGTAGGATTCGGGGATACGCAGTATTTT	CASSVGFGDTQYF
-	-	TRBJ1-1	TRBV27	TGTGCCAGCAGTTTATCCCCCCGCACTGAAGCTTTCTTT	CASSLSPRTEAFF
-	-	TRBJ1-5	TRBV23-1	TGCGCCAGCAGTCAATCAAGGGGTGGGGTTCAGCCCCAGCATTTT	CASSQSRGGVQPQHF
-	-	TRBJ1-2	TRBV7-9	TGTGCCAGCAGCCTACGGCCCTATGGCTACACCTTC	CASSLRPYGYTF
TRBD2	-	TRBJ2-3	TRBV6-1	TGTGCCAGCAGTGAGACTAGCGGAGGAGGCACAGATACGCAGTATTTT	CASSETSGGGTDTQYF
-	-	TRBJ2-7	TRBV9	TGTGCCAGCAGCGTAGAAATCGGCAGCTCCTACGAGCAGTACTTC	CASSVEIGSSYEQYF
-	-	TRBJ2-7	TRBV10-3	TGTGCCATCAGTGACAGTTCGAGGGCCGGATACGAGCAGTACTTC	CAISDSSRAGYEQYF
TRBD2	-	TRBJ2-7	TRBV27	TGTGCCAGCAGTTCGACACTAACTAGCGGGAGTTCCTACGAGCAGTACTTC	CASSSTLTSGSSYEQYF
-	-	TRBJ2-7	TRBV4-2	TGTGCCAGCAGCCAAGATAACTACCTCTCAGGCGAGCAGTACTTC	CASSQDNYLSGEQYF